Included here is one TCR beta chain sequence, with context. This CDR3 is built from 13 residues. V shed 2 bases and J shed 7 bases, with 9 bases lying between them. The germline gives CDR1 SGHTA, CDR2 FQGNSA. The data derive from a study of cytomegalovirus exposure and HLA in healthy donors. The PCR used 60 Vbeta and 13 Jbeta primers. The table came from immunoSEQ multiplex PCR; TCRdb's copy has only in-frame clones and leaves some out. The profile shows approximately 150,000 clones, roughly 82% of them singletons. The sequencing sample was made of PBMCs. This sequence was found in a male donor in good health and CMV-seronegative. The gene calls are TRBV7-2 and TRBJ2-1; weak D call: TRBD1 (5 bases). CDR3 loop: CASSLTGWNEQFF. CDR3 coding DNA: TGTGCCAGCAGCTTAACAGGATGGAATGAGCAGTTCTTC.